The 6 T cell receptor beta chains presented below share a single source sample, sequenced in a study of control samples from healthy donors and cancer patients. The method was immunoSEQ multiplex PCR; TCRdb's version includes in-frame clones alone and lacks a portion of them. The sample contains more than 150,000 clones, 80% to 95% of which appear only once. The sample comprised blood. The receptors come from a woman aged 30 to 39 in good health.

The chain uses TRBV20-1 and TRBJ1-6, with D hard to call. The germline V gene has CDR1 DFQATT and CDR2 SNEGSKA (reference sequence). V was cut by 3 bases and J by 6 bases, with 9 bases left in between. The CDR3 sequence is 13 residues long. The CDR3 reads CSASSESNSPLHF. The CDR3 region has the DNA TGCAGTGCTAGTAGTGAAAGTAATTCACCCCTCCACTTT.

The chain has TRBV5-1 and TRBJ1-1; D is possibly TRBD1 (6 bases). The CDR3 runs to 16 residues. Trimming left V 3 bases short and J 1 base short, with 16 bases between. Germline V gene lookup returns CDR1 SGHRS and CDR2 YFSETQ. The CDR3 sequence is CASSSQGTSRNTEAFF. The CDR3 coding sequence is TGCGCCAGCAGCTCCCAGGGGACTAGCAGGAACACTGAAGCTTTCTTT.

This clone has only one observation. This chain joins TRBV12-5 and TRBJ1-5; no reliable D call. CDR1 is LGHNT, CDR2 FRNRAP, per germline. The CDR3 is 14 amino acids. V was pared by 1 base and J by 11 bases, with 15 bases between. Written as DNA, the CDR3 is TGTGCTAGTGGTTTGGAGGCACCGTGGCCGTCCCAGCATTTT. It specifies CASGLEAPWPSQHF.

The rearrangement uses TRBV9 and TRBJ1-1; TRBD1 might be the D (5 bases). This CDR3 comprises 14 residues. Germline CDR1 reads SGDLS; CDR2 reads YYNGEE. Between the trimmed V and J ends, which lost 6 bases and 1 base, there was a span of 13 bases. The CDR3 DNA is TGTGCCAGCACCTTAACCGGGACGAACACTGAAGCTTTCTTT. Translation: CASTLTGTNTEAFF.

The V call is TRBV29-1, the J call TRBJ2-1, with unresolved D. The CDR3 contains 10 residues. Between the trimmed V and J ends, which lost 4 bases and 7 bases, there was a span of 5 bases. CDR1 is SQVTM and CDR2 is ANQGSEA in the germline V gene. CDR3: CSVVSNEQFF. Written as DNA, the CDR3 is TGCAGCGTTGTATCTAATGAGCAGTTCTTC.

The CDR3 region has the DNA TGTGCCAGCAGTCGCACAGGGGCGGGAGGTGGGGAGCAGTACTTC. This translates into CASSRTGAGGGEQYF. The V call is TRBV28, the J call TRBJ2-7, with D perhaps matching TRBD2 (8 bases). The CDR3 is made up of 15 amino acids. V was cut by 5 bases and J by 7 bases, with 21 bases left in between. Germline V CDR1 and CDR2: MDHEN, SYDVKM. Looking up the rest from reference TRBV28 and TRBJ2-7 gives the full variable domain: DVKVTQSSRYLVKRTGEKVFLECVQDMDHENMFWYRQDPGLGLRLIYFSYDVKMKEKGDIPEGYSVSREKKERFSLILESASTNQTSMYLCASSRTGAGGGEQYFGPGTRLTVT.